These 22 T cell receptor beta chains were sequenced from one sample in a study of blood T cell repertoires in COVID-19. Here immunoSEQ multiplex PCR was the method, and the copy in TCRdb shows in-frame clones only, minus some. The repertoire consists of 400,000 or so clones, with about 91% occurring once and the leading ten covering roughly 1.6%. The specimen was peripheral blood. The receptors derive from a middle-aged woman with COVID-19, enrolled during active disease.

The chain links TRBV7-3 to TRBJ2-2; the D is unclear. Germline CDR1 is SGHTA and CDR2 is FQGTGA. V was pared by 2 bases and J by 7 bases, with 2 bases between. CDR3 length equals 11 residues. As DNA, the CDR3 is TGTGCCAGCAGCTTATACGGGGAGCTGTTTTTT. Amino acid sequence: CASSLYGELFF.

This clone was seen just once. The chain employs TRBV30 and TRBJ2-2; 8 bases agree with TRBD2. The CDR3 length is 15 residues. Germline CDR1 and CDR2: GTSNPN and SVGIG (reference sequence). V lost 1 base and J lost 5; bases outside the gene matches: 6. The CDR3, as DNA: TGTGCCTGGAGTGAGGGACTAGTTAGGACCGGGGAGCTGTTTTTT. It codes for CAWSEGLVRTGELFF.

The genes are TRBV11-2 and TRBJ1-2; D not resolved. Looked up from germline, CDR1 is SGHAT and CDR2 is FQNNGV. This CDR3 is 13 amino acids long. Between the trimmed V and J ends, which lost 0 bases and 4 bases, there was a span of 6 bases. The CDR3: CASSLEATYGYTF. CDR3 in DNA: TGTGCCAGCAGCTTAGAGGCAACCTATGGCTACACCTTC.

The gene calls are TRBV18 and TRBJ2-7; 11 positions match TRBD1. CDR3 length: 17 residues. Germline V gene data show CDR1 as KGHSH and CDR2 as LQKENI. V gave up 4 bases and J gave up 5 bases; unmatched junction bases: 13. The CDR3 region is CASSLMGTGGRINEQYF. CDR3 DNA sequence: TGTGCCAGCTCACTCATGGGGACAGGGGGACGGATCAACGAGCAGTACTTC.

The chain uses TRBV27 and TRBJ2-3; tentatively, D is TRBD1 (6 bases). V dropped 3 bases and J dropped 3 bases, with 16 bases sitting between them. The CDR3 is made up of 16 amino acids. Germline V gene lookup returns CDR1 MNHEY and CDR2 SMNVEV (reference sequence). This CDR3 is CASSFLAGAETDTQYF. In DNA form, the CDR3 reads TGTGCCAGCAGTTTTCTTGCAGGGGCAGAGACAGATACGCAGTATTTT.

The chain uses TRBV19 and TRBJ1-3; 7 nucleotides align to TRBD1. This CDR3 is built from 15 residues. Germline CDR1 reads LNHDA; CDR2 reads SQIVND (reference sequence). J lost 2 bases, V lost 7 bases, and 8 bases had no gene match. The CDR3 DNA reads TGTGCCAGTACACAAGGGACAGTAGCTGGAAACACCATATATTTT. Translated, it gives CASTQGTVAGNTIYF.

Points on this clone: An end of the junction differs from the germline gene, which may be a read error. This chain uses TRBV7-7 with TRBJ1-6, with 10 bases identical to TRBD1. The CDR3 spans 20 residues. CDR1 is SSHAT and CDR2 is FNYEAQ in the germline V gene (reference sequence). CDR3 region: CASSHISGQGGMWDNSPLHF. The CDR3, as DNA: TGTGCTAGCAGCCATATATCCGGACAGGGGGGTATGTGGGATAATTCACCCCTCCACTTT. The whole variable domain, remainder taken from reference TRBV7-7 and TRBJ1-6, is GAGVSQSPRYKVTKRGQDVTLRCDPISSHATLYWYQQALGQGPEFLTYFNYEAQPDKSGLPSDRFSAERPEGSISTLTIQRTEQRDSAMYRCASSHISGQGGMWDNSPLHFGNGTRLTVT.

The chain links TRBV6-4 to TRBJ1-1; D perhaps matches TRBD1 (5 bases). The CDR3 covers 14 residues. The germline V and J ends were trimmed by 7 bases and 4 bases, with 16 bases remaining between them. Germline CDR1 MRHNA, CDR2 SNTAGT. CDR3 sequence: CASTETERSTEAFF. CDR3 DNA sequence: TGTGCCAGCACCGAGACAGAGCGTAGCACTGAAGCTTTCTTT.

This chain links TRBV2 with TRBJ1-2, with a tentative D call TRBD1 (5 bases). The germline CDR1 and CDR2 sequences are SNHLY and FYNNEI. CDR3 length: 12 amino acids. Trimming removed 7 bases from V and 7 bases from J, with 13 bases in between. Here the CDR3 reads CASMAGRFGYTF. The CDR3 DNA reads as TGTGCCAGCATGGCGGGGCGGTTTGGCTACACCTTC.

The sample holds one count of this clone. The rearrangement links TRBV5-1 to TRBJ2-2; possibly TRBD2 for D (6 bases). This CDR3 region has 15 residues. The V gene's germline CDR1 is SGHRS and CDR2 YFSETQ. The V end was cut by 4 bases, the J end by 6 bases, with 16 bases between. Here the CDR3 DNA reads TGCGCCAGCAGCGGGACTTTAAGCCTAGCCGGGGAGCTGTTTTTT. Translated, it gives CASSGTLSLAGELFF.

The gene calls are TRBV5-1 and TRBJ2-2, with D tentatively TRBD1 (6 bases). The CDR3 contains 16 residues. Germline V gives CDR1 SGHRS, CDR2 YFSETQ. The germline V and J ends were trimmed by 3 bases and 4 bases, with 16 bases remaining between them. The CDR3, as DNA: TGCGCCAGCAGCTCGAGTCCGGACAGACGCACCGGGGAGCTGTTTTTT. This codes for CASSSSPDRRTGELFF.

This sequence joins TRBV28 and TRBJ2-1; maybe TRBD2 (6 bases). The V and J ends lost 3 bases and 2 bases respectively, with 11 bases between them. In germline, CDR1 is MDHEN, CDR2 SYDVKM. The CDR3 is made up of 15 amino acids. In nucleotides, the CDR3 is TGTGCCAGCAGTTTTGGCGGGACGACCTACAATGAGCAGTTCTTC. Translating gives CASSFGGTTYNEQFF.

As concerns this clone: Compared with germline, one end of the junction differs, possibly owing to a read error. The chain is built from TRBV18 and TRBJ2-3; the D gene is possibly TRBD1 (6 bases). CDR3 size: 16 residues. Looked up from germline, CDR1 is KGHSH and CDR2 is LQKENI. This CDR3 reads CASSQLQGKGTNTQYF. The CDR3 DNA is TGTGCCAGCTCACAACTCCAGGGGAAGGGCACAAATACGCAGTATTTT.

CDR3 DNA: TGTGCCGGGGGACAGGGTCGCGAGCAGTACTTC. Protein sequence: CAGGQGREQYF. V usage is TRBV6-5 and J usage is TRBJ2-7; TRBD1 matches 9 bases. Per germline, CDR1 MNHEY and CDR2 SVGAGI. CDR3 length equals 11 residues. V dropped 11 bases and J dropped 6; count of bases not matched to a gene: 5.

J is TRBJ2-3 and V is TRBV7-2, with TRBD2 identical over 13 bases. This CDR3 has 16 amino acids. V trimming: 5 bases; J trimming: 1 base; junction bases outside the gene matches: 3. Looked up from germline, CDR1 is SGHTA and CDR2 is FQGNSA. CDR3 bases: TGTGCCAGCAGCAGCGGACTAGCGGGGGGCACAGATACGCAGTATTTT. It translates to CASSSGLAGGTDTQYF.

The CDR3 sequence: CASSPTRTSGSYEQYF. CDR3 DNA: TGCGCCAGCAGCCCCACAAGGACTAGCGGGAGCTACGAGCAGTACTTC. V and J are TRBV4-1 and TRBJ2-7; 13 bases agree with TRBD2. Per germline, CDR1 MGHRA and CDR2 YSYEKL. The CDR3 is 16 residues long. V lost 4 bases, J lost 3 bases, and 6 bases stayed unmatched.

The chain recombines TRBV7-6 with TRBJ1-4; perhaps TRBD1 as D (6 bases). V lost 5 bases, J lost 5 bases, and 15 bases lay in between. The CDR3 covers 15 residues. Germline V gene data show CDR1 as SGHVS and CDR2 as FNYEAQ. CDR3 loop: CASSAPGTGNEKLFF. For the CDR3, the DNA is TGTGCCAGCAGCGCCCCCGGAACAGGGAATGAAAAACTGTTTTTT.

The CDR3 DNA is TGTGCCAGCAGCCCCCGGACTGATTCTTCTGGAAACACCATATATTTT. Translated: CASSPRTDSSGNTIYF. This chain connects TRBV3-1 (or the pseudogene TRBV3-2) to TRBJ1-3; D gene unclear. CDR3 length: 16 amino acids. V was clipped by 4 bases and J by 1 base, with 14 bases between them. CDR1 and CDR2 (germline): LGHDT, YNNKEL (reference sequence).

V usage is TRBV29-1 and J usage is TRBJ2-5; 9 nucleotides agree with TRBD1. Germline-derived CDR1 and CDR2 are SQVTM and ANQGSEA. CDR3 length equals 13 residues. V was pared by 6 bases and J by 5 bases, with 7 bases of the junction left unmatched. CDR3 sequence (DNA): TGCAGCGTCGCACAGGGGGCAGGGGAGACCCAGTACTTC. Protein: CSVAQGAGETQYF.

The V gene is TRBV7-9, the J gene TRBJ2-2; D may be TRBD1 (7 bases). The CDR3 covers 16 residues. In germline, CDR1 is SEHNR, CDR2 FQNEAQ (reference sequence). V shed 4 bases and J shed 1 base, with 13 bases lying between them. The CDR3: CASSSTGEVNTGELFF. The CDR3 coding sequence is TGTGCCAGCAGCTCCACAGGGGAGGTGAACACCGGGGAGCTGTTTTTT. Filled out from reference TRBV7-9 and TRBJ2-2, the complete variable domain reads DTGVSQNPRHKITKRGQNVTFRCDPISEHNRLYWYRQTLGQGPEFLTYFQNEAQLEKSRLLSDRFSAERPKGSFSTLEIQRTEQGDSAMYLCASSSTGEVNTGELFFGEGSRLTVL.

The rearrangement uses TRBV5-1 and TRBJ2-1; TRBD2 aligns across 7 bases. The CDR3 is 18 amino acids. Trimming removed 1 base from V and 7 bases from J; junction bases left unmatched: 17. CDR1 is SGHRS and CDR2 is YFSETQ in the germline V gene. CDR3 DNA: TGCGCCAGCAGCTTGAATACGCCCGCCAGCGGGATTTATAATGAGCAGTTCTTC. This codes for CASSLNTPASGIYNEQFF. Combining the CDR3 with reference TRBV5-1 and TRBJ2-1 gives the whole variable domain KAGVTQTPRYLIKTRGQQVTLSCSPISGHRSVSWYQQTPGQGLQFLFEYFSETQRNKGNFPGRFSGRQFSNSRSEMNVSTLELGDSALYLCASSLNTPASGIYNEQFFGPGTRLTVL.

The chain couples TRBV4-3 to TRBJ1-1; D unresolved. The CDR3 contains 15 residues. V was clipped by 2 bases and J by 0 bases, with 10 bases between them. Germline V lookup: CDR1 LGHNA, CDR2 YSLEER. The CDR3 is CASSQSHGMNTEAFF. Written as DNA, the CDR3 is TGCGCCAGCAGCCAATCCCACGGGATGAACACTGAAGCTTTCTTT.